This T cell receptor beta chain was captured by sequencing in a study of cytomegalovirus exposure and HLA in healthy donors. About the research overall: The same platform was used for the approximately 110 validation repertoires and the 600 to 700 first-cohort repertoires, a later analysis reported. Study results and caveats: First-cohort TCR clusters were later found to tend to co-occur in the approximately 120 validation repertoires. A classifier reportedly called cytomegalovirus status with high sensitivity and specificity.

The V end was cut by 1 base, the J end by 0 bases, with 9 bases between. Germline V gene data show CDR1 as SGHAT and CDR2 as FQNNGV. The CDR3 is made up of 15 amino acids. The protocol was immunoSEQ multiplex PCR, while the TCRdb copy is restricted to in-frame clones and leaves out a portion. The sample contains 220,000 or so clones, roughly 87% of which appear only once. As to this clone: Its target is not known.

Material: PBMCs. This receptor was obtained from a woman aged 18 to 35 in good health and CMV-seropositive. The chain combines TRBV11-2 with TRBJ1-1; D call uncertain. The CDR3 reads CASSLARFMNTEAFF. The CDR3 DNA reads TGTGCCAGCAGCTTAGCTAGGTTTATGAACACTGAAGCTTTCTTT. The full variable domain, in which reference TRBV11-2 and TRBJ1-1 provide the parts outside the CDR3, is EAGVAQSPRYKIIEKRQSVAFWCNPISGHATLYWYQQILGQGPKLLIQFQNNGVVDDSQLPKDRFSAERLKGVDSTLKIQPAKLEDSAVYLCASSLARFMNTEAFFGQGTRLTVV.